This T cell receptor (beta chain) stems from a study of blood T cells in healthy people across ages. In its sample, this clonotype was seen a few times. A second about 6 to 11 cycle PCR used barcoded and J-beta primers. Using its own MiXCR run on the 5' RACE reads, TCRdb lists one record per CDR3 protein. The table records approximately 680,000 distinct CDR3 sequences, around 32% of them present only once. The source of this sequence is a woman of 80 years or more in good health. The sequenced material came from blood.

DNA for the CDR3: TGCGCCAGCAGCTGGGCCTCGCGGTACAATGAGCAGTTCTTC. It codes for CASSWASRYNEQFF. V gene TRBV5-1 combines with J gene TRBJ2-1, with D unresolved. Germline lookup yields CDR1 SGHRS and CDR2 YFSETQ. V dropped 3 bases and J dropped 4 bases, with 11 bases sitting between them. This CDR3 is built from 14 residues.